This T cell receptor beta chain was identified during a study of shared clonotypes between healthy human individuals. Study details: The study enrolled a couple of women and a few men aged 18 to 49. Study-wide results and limits: Blood alone was sampled, and tissue repertoires likely differ.

The sequencing of unsorted PBMC DNA took place on ten immunoSEQ deep assay plates. Authors' methods: Filtering differed for immunoSEQ, which gave only junction sequences without quality scores. The method was immunoSEQ multiplex PCR; TCRdb's version includes in-frame clones alone and lacks a portion of them. V and J calls and clone size are as listed in that table; D and trimming were resolved from the DNA. The sample comprises 400,000 to 600,000 clones, 75% to 85% of which are singletons, and roughly an eighth rests with the top ten. Germline lookup yields CDR1 SGHDT and CDR2 YYEEEE. V was clipped by 5 bases and J by 0 bases; unmatched bases: 4. CDR3 length equals 15 residues. Concerning this clone: Its antigen remains unknown.

This clonotype was sampled from a middle-aged woman in good health. Some clones in this sample may be carry-over from other donors' samples. The sequenced sample consisted of PBMCs. The J gene is TRBJ2-2, the V gene TRBV5-6; the match to TRBD1 covers 7 bases. The CDR3 sequence is CASRSTGANTGELFF. CDR3 DNA sequence: TGTGCCAGCAGGTCTACAGGGGCGAACACCGGGGAGCTGTTTTTT.